The 28 T cell receptor beta chains given below trace back to one sample, sequenced in a study of T cells in localized non-small cell lung cancer. Some clones are missing from TCRdb's copy, which holds only in-frame ones; the method was immunoSEQ multiplex PCR. The top ten hold 6% to 8% of the sample, which has under 45,000 clones, about 83% seen once. Sequenced here: PBMCs, sampled before any cancer treatment. The receptors were gathered from a man aged 35 to 69 with stage II lung adenocarcinoma.

This sequence joins TRBV12-5 and TRBJ2-7; D is ambiguous. Trimming removed 2 bases at V and 5 bases at J, with 10 bases between. This CDR3 region has 13 residues. The germline V gene has CDR1 LGHNT and CDR2 FRNRAP. The CDR3 DNA reads TGTGCTAGTGGTTTGTGGGGAATCCACGAGCAGTACTTC. Translation: CASGLWGIHEQYF.

The chain couples TRBV7-9 to TRBJ1-4, with 7 bases matching TRBD1. The length of the CDR3 is 13 residues. The germline V gene has CDR1 SEHNR and CDR2 FQNEAQ (reference sequence). After removal of 0 bases from V and 12 bases from J, the junction contained 4 bases not matched to a gene. The CDR3 DNA reads TGTGCCAGCAGCTTAGCGGGGGACAGTCAACTGTTTTTT. This translates into CASSLAGDSQLFF.

The CDR3 nucleotides read TGCGCCAGCAGCGCTGGTGTTCGCGGGACCGGGGAGCTGTTTTTT. Protein: CASSAGVRGTGELFF. The V and J genes are TRBV4-1 and TRBJ2-2, with D possibly matching TRBD2 (5 bases). V was cut by 5 bases and J by 5 bases, with 15 bases left in between. CDR3 size: 15 residues. Germline V gives CDR1 MGHRA, CDR2 YSYEKL.

The rearrangement links TRBV7-2 to TRBJ2-3; no clear D. This CDR3 has 13 residues. V lost 5 bases to trimming and J lost 3 bases, with 9 bases between them. Germline V gene data show CDR1 as SGHTA and CDR2 as FQGNSA. DNA for the CDR3: TGTGCCAGCAGCCGCCCCACAACAGATACGCAGTATTTT. It translates to CASSRPTTDTQYF. The full variable domain, completed using reference TRBV7-2 and TRBJ2-3, is GAGVSQSPSNKVTEKGKDVELRCDPISGHTALYWYRQSLGQGLEFLIYFQGNSAPDKSGLPSDRFSAERTGGSVSTLTIQRTQQEDSAVYLCASSRPTTDTQYFGPGTRLTVL.

The chain has TRBV11-2 and TRBJ2-3; 8 nucleotides line up with TRBD2. CDR3 length equals 14 residues. Per the germline V gene, CDR1 is SGHAT and CDR2 is FQNNGV. The trim removed 3 bases at V and 1 base at J, leaving 0 bases unmatched. The chain's CDR3 is CASSFGRGTDTQYF. As DNA, the CDR3 is TGTGCCAGCAGCTTCGGGAGGGGCACAGATACGCAGTATTTT.

This clone has only a few counts. V and J are TRBV30 and TRBJ1-1; TRBD1 might be the D (6 bases). Trimming took off 0 bases at V and 3 bases at J, with 14 bases between the two ends. The CDR3 is made up of 15 amino acids. Germline loops: CDR1 GTSNPN, CDR2 SVGIG (reference sequence). This CDR3 is CAWSVSGGRDTEAFF. In nucleotides, the CDR3 is TGTGCCTGGAGTGTATCCGGGGGCAGAGACACTGAAGCTTTCTTT. The variable domain in full, with the rest retrieved from reference TRBV30 and TRBJ1-1, is SQTIHQWPATLVQPVGSPLSLECTVEGTSNPNLYWYRQAAGRGLQLLFYSVGIGQISSEVPQNLSASRPQDRQFILSSKKLLLSDSGFYLCAWSVSGGRDTEAFFGQGTRLTVV.

This chain connects TRBV7-9 to TRBJ2-7, with a possible D match to TRBD2 (6 bases). Germline loops: CDR1 SEHNR, CDR2 FQNEAQ (reference sequence). This CDR3 has 11 residues. V was clipped by 5 bases and J by 5 bases, with 7 bases between them. The CDR3 region is CASSPGDEQYF. The CDR3 DNA reads as TGTGCCAGCAGCCCGGGGGACGAGCAGTACTTC. The full variable domain, rest sourced from reference TRBV7-9 and TRBJ2-7, is DTGVSQNPRHKITKRGQNVTFRCDPISEHNRLYWYRQTLGQGPEFLTYFQNEAQLEKSRLLSDRFSAERPKGSFSTLEIQRTEQGDSAMYLCASSPGDEQYFGPGTRLTVT.

V is TRBV5-1 and J is TRBJ2-5, with 8 positions matching TRBD2. V shed 4 bases, J shed 7 bases, and the junction held 15 bases outside the gene matches. Germline V CDR1 and CDR2: SGHRS, YFSETQ. The CDR3 totals 16 residues. The CDR3 DNA reads as TGCGCCAGCAGCCTGGCCGCCAGCGGGAGTGTGGGGACCCAGTACTTC. It encodes CASSLAASGSVGTQYF. The whole variable domain, filled in from reference TRBV5-1 and TRBJ2-5, reads KAGVTQTPRYLIKTRGQQVTLSCSPISGHRSVSWYQQTPGQGLQFLFEYFSETQRNKGNFPGRFSGRQFSNSRSEMNVSTLELGDSALYLCASSLAASGSVGTQYFGPGTRLLVL.

This clone appeared a few times. V is TRBV10-3 and J is TRBJ1-1, with D tentatively TRBD1 (5 bases). Trimming took 10 bases from V and 3 from J, leaving 15 bases between them. Germline V gene lookup returns CDR1 ENHRY and CDR2 SYGVKD. The CDR3 loop spans 13 amino acids. The CDR3 spells CATISRGDTEAFF. CDR3 DNA: TGTGCCACCATCTCCCGGGGGGACACTGAAGCTTTCTTT.

The chain has TRBV19 and TRBJ1-4, with 7 bases that match TRBD1. The CDR3 length is 14 residues. V dropped 7 bases and J dropped 7; count of bases not matched to a gene: 9. The V gene's germline CDR1 is LNHDA and CDR2 SQIVND (reference sequence). The CDR3 sequence: CASKTDRASEKLFF. For the CDR3, the DNA is TGTGCCAGTAAAACAGACAGGGCGAGTGAAAAACTGTTTTTT.

CDR3 sequence: CASSLDPPGQFSSYNSPLHF. The DNA of the CDR3 is TGTGCCAGCAGCTTAGATCCCCCCGGACAGTTTAGCTCCTATAATTCACCCCTCCACTTT. The chain employs TRBV11-2 and TRBJ1-6; D may be TRBD1 (6 bases). The V end was cut by 0 bases, the J end by 0 bases, with 18 bases between. CDR1 and CDR2 (germline): SGHAT, FQNNGV. The CDR3 is 20 amino acids. The variable domain in full, with the rest retrieved from reference TRBV11-2 and TRBJ1-6, is EAGVAQSPRYKIIEKRQSVAFWCNPISGHATLYWYQQILGQGPKLLIQFQNNGVVDDSQLPKDRFSAERLKGVDSTLKIQPAKLEDSAVYLCASSLDPPGQFSSYNSPLHFGNGTRLTVT.

The chain recombines TRBV5-4 with TRBJ2-2; TRBD1 matches at 7 bases. Germline V gene lookup returns CDR1 SGHNT and CDR2 YYREEE (reference sequence). With 3 bases clipped from V and 3 bases from J, the junction kept 5 bases outside the gene matches. CDR3 length equals 15 residues. CDR3 DNA sequence: TGTGCCAGCAGCTCCCAGGGGGATTACACCGGGGAGCTGTTTTTT. Amino acid sequence: CASSSQGDYTGELFF.

The CDR3 bases are TGTGCCAGCAGCGTAGCTGGGGGAATGGTGTACGAGCAGTACTTC. Translating gives CASSVAGGMVYEQYF. The chain combines TRBV9 with TRBJ2-7, with D perhaps being TRBD1 or TRBD2 (5 bases each). Germline V gene data show CDR1 as SGDLS and CDR2 as YYNGEE. The CDR3 consists of 15 residues. Deletions cut 0 bases from V and 4 bases from J, with 14 bases between.

The chain links TRBV5-4 to TRBJ1-2; possibly TRBD1 for D (5 bases). The CDR3 consists of 16 residues. V gave up 4 bases and J gave up 0 bases, with 16 bases separating them. Germline loops: CDR1 SGHNT, CDR2 YYREEE (reference sequence). This CDR3 reads CASSLLGPGANYGYTF. The CDR3 bases are TGTGCCAGCAGCCTTCTGGGGCCCGGAGCTAACTATGGCTACACCTTC.

The CDR3 region is CASSFPVDRDNKNEQFF. CDR3 DNA sequence: TGTGCCAGCAGCTTTCCTGTGGACAGGGACAACAAGAATGAGCAGTTCTTC. The V call is TRBV7-2, the J call TRBJ2-1, with TRBD1 identical over 8 bases. CDR3 size: 17 residues. Germline values: CDR1 SGHTA, CDR2 FQGNSA. V lost 3 bases, J lost 7 bases, and 14 bases stayed unmatched.

This CDR3 is CASSFPTGSSYEQYF. The CDR3 region has the DNA TGTGCCAGCAGTTTCCCGACGGGCAGCTCCTACGAGCAGTACTTC. The J gene is TRBJ2-7, the V gene TRBV28; D remains ambiguous. This CDR3 has 15 amino acids. In germline, CDR1 is MDHEN, CDR2 SYDVKM. Trimming shortened V by 3 bases and J by 0 bases, and 12 bases separated the two germline ends.

This chain links TRBV19 with TRBJ1-1, with D hard to call. The V gene lost 5 bases and the J gene lost 1 base, with 8 bases spanning the gap. The CDR3 has 13 residues. CDR1 is LNHDA, CDR2 SQIVND, per germline (reference sequence). Written as DNA, the CDR3 is TGTGCCAGTAGTCGGGCACAGAACACTGAAGCTTTCTTT. Translating it yields CASSRAQNTEAFF.

This chain connects TRBV7-3 to TRBJ2-2; tentative D call: TRBD1 (7 bases). Trimming left V 5 bases short and J 1 base short, with 14 bases between. This CDR3 comprises 16 residues. Germline V gene sequence: CDR1 SGHTA, CDR2 FQGTGA. CDR3 DNA sequence: TGTGCCAGCAGCGGAGGCGGGACAGTGAACACCGGGGAGCTGTTTTTT. As protein: CASSGGGTVNTGELFF.

The chain has TRBV5-5 and TRBJ1-3; no firm D call. This CDR3 contains 14 residues. The germline V gene encodes CDR1 SGHKS and CDR2 YYEKEE (reference sequence). V was pared by 0 bases and J by 0 bases, with 4 bases between. CDR3 DNA sequence: TGTGCCAGCAGCTTGGGCAGCTCTGGAAACACCATATATTTT. Amino acid sequence: CASSLGSSGNTIYF.

This chain uses TRBV25-1 with TRBJ1-6; unclear D gene. The CDR3 extends over 12 amino acids. Trimming left V 3 bases short and J 6 bases short, with 3 bases between. Germline V gene lookup returns CDR1 MGHDK and CDR2 SYGVNS. CDR3 DNA sequence: TGTGCCAGCAGTGAGGGTAATTCACCCCTCCACTTT. Its protein product is CASSEGNSPLHF.

The chain combines TRBV7-2 with TRBJ2-1, with D hard to call. Trimming shortened V by 0 bases and J by 6 bases, and 6 bases separated the two germline ends. Germline V gene sequence: CDR1 SGHTA, CDR2 FQGNSA. This CDR3 spans 13 amino acids. CDR3 sequence reads: CASSLAGINEQFF. The CDR3 nucleotides are TGTGCCAGCAGCTTAGCAGGGATCAATGAGCAGTTCTTC.

V and J are TRBV7-6 and TRBJ2-7; tentatively, D is TRBD1 (6 bases). Germline V gene sequence: CDR1 SGHVS, CDR2 FNYEAQ. The CDR3 runs to 13 residues. The V gene lost 5 bases and the J gene lost 1 base, with 9 bases spanning the gap. CDR3: CASSKTGSYEQYF. CDR3 bases: TGTGCCAGCAGCAAGACAGGATCCTACGAGCAGTACTTC.

V is TRBV7-8 and J is TRBJ1-5; D unresolved. V lost 3 bases to trimming and J lost 3 bases, with 9 bases between them. CDR3 length equals 14 residues. Germline V lookup: CDR1 SGHVS, CDR2 FQNEAQ. The CDR3 DNA reads as TGTGCCAGCAGCTTTGGGCAGACCAATCAGCCCCAGCATTTT. This gives the protein CASSFGQTNQPQHF.

This chain uses TRBV14 with TRBJ2-5; D gene unclear. The CDR3 loop spans 15 amino acids. V shed 1 base and J shed 0 bases, with 9 bases lying between them. Germline values: CDR1 SGHDN, CDR2 FVKESK. The CDR3 region has the DNA TGTGCCAGCAGCCAAGGGCTTAGGGACCAAGAGACCCAGTACTTC. This translates into CASSQGLRDQETQYF.

J is TRBJ2-2 and V is TRBV2; D not certain. The CDR3 is 14 residues long. Trimming cost V 2 bases and J 7 bases, with 11 bases left between them. Germline V gene data show CDR1 as SNHLY and CDR2 as FYNNEI. CDR3 region: CASSERDGIGELFF. Written as DNA, the CDR3 is TGTGCCAGCAGTGAAAGGGATGGGATCGGGGAGCTGTTTTTT.

The CDR3 sequence is CAIAKPQETQYF. DNA for the CDR3: TGTGCCATCGCAAAGCCTCAAGAGACCCAGTACTTC. The chain carries TRBV10-3 and TRBJ2-5; no clear D gene. Germline CDR1 and CDR2: ENHRY and SYGVKD. V dropped 8 bases and J dropped 2 bases, with 9 bases sitting between them. The CDR3 totals 12 residues.

This clone was seen just once. DNA of the CDR3: TGTGCCAGCAGCTTGGGTGGGGGCACCACAGATACGCAGTATTTT. This gives the protein CASSLGGGTTDTQYF. V gene TRBV5-4 combines with J gene TRBJ2-3; a weak D match, TRBD1 (6 bases). Trimming pared 0 bases from V and 2 bases from J, leaving 10 bases between. This CDR3 contains 15 residues. Germline V gene lookup returns CDR1 SGHNT and CDR2 YYREEE (reference sequence).

The chain employs TRBV28 and TRBJ1-2; 7 nucleotides match TRBD1. Germline V gene sequence: CDR1 MDHEN, CDR2 SYDVKM. This CDR3 contains 15 residues. J was trimmed by 1 base and V by 6 bases; bases with no gene match: 8. DNA for the CDR3: TGTGCCAGCAGCGACCTAGGGGGCAGTAACTATGGCTACACCTTC. It is translated as CASSDLGGSNYGYTF.